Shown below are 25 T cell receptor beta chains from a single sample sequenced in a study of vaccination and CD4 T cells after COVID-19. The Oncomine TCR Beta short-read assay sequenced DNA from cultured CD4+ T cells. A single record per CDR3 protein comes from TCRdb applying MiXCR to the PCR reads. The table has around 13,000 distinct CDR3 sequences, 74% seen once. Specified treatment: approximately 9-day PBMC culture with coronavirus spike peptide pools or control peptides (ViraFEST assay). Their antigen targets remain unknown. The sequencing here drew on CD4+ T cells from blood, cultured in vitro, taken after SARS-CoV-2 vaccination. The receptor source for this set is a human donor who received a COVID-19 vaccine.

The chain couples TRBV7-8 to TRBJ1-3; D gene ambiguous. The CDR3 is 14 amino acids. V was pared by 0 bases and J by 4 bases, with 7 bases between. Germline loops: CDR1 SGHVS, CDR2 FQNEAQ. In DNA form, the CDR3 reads TGTGCCAGCAGCTTAGCTCAGGACGGAAACACCATATATTTT. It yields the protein CASSLAQDGNTIYF.

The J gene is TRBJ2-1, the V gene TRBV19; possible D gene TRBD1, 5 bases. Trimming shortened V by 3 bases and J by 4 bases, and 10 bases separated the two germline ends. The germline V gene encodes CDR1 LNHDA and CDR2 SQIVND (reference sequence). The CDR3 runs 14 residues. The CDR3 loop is CASSIKGPYNEQFF. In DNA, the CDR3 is TGTGCCAGTAGTATCAAGGGGCCATACAATGAGCAGTTCTTC.

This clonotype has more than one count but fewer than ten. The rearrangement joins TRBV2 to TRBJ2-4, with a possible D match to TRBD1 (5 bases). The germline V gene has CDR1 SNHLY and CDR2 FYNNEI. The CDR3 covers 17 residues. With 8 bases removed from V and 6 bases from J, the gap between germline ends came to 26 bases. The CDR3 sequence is CASRLGRALRRGNIQYF. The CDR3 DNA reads TGTGCCAGCCGATTGGGCCGGGCCCTCCGAAGGGGAAACATTCAGTACTTC.

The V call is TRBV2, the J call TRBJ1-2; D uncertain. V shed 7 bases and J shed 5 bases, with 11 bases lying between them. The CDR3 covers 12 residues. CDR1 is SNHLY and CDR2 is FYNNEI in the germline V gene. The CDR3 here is CASKRTEYGYTF. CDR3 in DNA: TGTGCCAGCAAAAGGACGGAATATGGCTACACCTTC.

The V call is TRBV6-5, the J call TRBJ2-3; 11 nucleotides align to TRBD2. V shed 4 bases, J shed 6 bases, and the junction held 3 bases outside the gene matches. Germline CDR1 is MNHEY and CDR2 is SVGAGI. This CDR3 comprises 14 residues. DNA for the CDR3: TGTGCCAGCAGTTTCCCTAGCGGGGGGGATACGCAGTATTTT. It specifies CASSFPSGGDTQYF.

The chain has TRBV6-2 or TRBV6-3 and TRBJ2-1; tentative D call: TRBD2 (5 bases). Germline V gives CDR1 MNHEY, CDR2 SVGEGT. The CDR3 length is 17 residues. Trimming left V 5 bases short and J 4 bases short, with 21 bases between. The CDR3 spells CASSNGIGGSRYNEQFF. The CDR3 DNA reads TGTGCCAGCAGTAATGGCATCGGAGGAAGTCGGTACAATGAGCAGTTCTTC.

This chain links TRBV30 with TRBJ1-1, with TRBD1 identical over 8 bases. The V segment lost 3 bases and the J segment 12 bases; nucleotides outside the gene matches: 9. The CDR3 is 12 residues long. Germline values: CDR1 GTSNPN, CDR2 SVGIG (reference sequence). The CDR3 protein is CAWSPLTGGTFF. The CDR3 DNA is TGTGCCTGGAGCCCCTTAACAGGGGGGACTTTCTTT.

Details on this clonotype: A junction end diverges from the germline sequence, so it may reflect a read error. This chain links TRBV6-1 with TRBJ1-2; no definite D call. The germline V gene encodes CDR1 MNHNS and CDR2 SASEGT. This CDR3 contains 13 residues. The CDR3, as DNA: TGTGCCAGCAGTCAAGCCGACGCGAGGGGCTACACCTTC. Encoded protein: CASSQADARGYTF.

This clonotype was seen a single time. The chain's CDR3 is CSAPPRGPNTEAFF. CDR3 DNA: TGCAGTGCCCCACCCCGGGGGCCTAACACTGAAGCTTTCTTT. V gene TRBV20-1 combines with J gene TRBJ1-1; D is perhaps TRBD1 (6 bases). From germline, CDR1 is DFQATT and CDR2 SNEGSKA (reference sequence). The V end lost 6 bases, the J end lost 2 bases, and 16 bases lay between the germline ends. The CDR3 is 14 residues long.

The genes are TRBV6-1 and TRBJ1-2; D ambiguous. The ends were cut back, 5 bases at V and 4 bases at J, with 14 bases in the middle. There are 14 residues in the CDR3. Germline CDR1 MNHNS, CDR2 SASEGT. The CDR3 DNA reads TGTGCCAGCAGTAGTCCCGGACTCGGCTATGGCTACACCTTC. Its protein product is CASSSPGLGYGYTF.

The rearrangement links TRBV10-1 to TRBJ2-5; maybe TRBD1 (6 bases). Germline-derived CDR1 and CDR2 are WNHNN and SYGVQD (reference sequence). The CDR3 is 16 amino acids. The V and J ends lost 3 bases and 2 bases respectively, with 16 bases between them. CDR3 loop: CASSDLRTDDQETQYF. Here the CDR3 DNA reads TGCGCCAGCAGTGATCTAAGGACAGACGATCAAGAGACCCAGTACTTC.

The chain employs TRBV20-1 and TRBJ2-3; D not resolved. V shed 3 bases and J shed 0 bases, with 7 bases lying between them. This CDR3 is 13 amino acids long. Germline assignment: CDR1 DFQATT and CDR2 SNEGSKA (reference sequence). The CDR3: CSARLDSTDTQYF. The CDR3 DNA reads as TGCAGTGCTAGGCTCGATAGCACAGATACGCAGTATTTT.

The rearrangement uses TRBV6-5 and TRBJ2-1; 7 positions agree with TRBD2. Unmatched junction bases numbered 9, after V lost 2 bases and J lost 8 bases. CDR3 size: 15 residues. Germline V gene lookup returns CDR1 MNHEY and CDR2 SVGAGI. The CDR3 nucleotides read TGTGCCAGCAGTTACGGGGGGGAAAGGGTCCATGAGCAGTTCTTC. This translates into CASSYGGERVHEQFF.

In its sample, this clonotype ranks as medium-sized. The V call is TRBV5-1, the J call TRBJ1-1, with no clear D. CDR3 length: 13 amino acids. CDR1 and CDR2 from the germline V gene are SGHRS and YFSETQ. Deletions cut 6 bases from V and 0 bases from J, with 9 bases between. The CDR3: CASTTQLNTEAFF. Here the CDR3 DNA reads TGCGCCAGCACGACTCAGCTGAACACTGAAGCTTTCTTT. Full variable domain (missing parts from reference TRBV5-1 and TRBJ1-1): KAGVTQTPRYLIKTRGQQVTLSCSPISGHRSVSWYQQTPGQGLQFLFEYFSETQRNKGNFPGRFSGRQFSNSRSEMNVSTLELGDSALYLCASTTQLNTEAFFGQGTRLTVV.

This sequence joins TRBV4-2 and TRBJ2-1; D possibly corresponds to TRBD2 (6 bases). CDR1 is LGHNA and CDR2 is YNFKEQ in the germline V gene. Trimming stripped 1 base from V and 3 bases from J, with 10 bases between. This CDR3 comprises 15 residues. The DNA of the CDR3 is TGTGCCAGCAGCCAAGCGAGCGGGTACTACAATGAGCAGTTCTTC. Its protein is CASSQASGYYNEQFF.

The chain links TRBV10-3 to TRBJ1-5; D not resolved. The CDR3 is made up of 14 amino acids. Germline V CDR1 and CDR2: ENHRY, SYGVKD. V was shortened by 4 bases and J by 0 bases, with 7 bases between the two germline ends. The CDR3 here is CAISAGYSNQPQHF. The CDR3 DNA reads TGTGCCATCAGTGCAGGATATAGCAATCAGCCCCAGCATTTT.

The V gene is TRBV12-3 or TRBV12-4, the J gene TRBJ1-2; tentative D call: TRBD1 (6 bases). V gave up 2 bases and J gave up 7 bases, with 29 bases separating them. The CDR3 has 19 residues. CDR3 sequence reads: CASSLYPPGVGHLLGGYTF. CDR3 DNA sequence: TGTGCCAGCAGTTTATACCCACCGGGAGTGGGACACCTGTTAGGTGGCTACACCTTC.

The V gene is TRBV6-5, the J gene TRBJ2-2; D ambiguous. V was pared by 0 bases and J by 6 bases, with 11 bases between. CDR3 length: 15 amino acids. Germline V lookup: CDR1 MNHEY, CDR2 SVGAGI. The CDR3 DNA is TGTGCCAGCAGTTACTCGGATTTGGCGGCCGGGGAGCTGTTTTTT. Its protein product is CASSYSDLAAGELFF.

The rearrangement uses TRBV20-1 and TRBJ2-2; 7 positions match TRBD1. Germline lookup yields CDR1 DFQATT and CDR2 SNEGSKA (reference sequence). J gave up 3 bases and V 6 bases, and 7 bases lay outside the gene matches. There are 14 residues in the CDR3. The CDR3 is CSASTGFDTGELFF. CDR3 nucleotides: TGCAGTGCATCGACAGGGTTCGACACCGGGGAGCTGTTTTTT.

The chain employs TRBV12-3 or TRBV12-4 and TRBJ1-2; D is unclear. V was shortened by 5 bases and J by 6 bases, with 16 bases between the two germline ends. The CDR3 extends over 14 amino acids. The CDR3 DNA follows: TGTGCCAGCAGTCCGAACGCGGGAATTAATGGCTACACCTTC. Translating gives CASSPNAGINGYTF.

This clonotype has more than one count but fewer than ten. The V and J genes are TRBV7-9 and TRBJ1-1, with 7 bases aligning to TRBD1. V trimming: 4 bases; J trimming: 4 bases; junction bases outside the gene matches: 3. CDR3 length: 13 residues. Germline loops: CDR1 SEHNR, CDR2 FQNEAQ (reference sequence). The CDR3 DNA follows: TGTGCCAGCAGCTCAGGGGGGAGCACTGAAGCTTTCTTT. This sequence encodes CASSSGGSTEAFF.

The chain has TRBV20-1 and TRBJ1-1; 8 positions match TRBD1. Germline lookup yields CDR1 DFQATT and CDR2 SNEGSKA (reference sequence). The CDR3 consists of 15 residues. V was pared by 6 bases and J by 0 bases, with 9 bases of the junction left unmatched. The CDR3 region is CSARSQTGVNTEAFF. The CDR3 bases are TGCAGTGCGCGAAGTCAGACAGGGGTGAACACTGAAGCTTTCTTT.

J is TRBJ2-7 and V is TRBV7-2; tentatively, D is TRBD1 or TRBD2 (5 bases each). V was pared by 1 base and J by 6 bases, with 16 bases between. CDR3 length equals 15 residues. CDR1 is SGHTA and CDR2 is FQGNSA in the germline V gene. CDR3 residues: CASSLDPQGEGEQYF. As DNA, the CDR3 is TGTGCCAGCAGCTTAGACCCCCAGGGAGAGGGCGAGCAGTACTTC.

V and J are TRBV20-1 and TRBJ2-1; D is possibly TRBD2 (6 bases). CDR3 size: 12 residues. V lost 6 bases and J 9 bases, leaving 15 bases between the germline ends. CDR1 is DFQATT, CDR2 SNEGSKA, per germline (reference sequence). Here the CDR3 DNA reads TGCAGTGCCGGTACTAGCCGCGGTGAGCAGTTCTTC. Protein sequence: CSAGTSRGEQFF.

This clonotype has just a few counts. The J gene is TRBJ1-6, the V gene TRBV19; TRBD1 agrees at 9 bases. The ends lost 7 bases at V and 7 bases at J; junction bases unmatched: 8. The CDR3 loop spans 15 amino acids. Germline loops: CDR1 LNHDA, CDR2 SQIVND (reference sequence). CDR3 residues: CASTSGTGRNSPLHF. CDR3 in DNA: TGTGCCAGTACCTCCGGGACAGGGCGGAATTCACCCCTCCACTTT. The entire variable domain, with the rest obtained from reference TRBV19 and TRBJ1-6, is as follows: DGGITQSPKYLFRKEGQNVTLSCEQNLNHDAMYWYRQDPGQGLRLIYYSQIVNDFQKGDIAEGYSVSREKKESFPLTVTSAQKNPTAFYLCASTSGTGRNSPLHFGNGTRLTVT.